This record covers a single T cell receptor (beta chain). From germline, CDR1 is SNHLY and CDR2 FYNNEI. The CDR3 length is 14 residues. The J segment lost 3 bases and the V segment lost 7 bases, leaving 7 bases of the junction unmatched. As handled by the study authors: The assay estimated nucleated cells by amplifying reference gene primers. Method: immunoSEQ multiplex PCR; TCRdb's copy keeps in-frame clones and lacks some. The V and J calls and the clone size are those of that table, but D and trimming were determined from the DNA. The sample contains about 310,000 clones, around 87% of which appear only once. These data originate in a study of blood T cell repertoires in COVID-19. Study information: The United States, Italy and Spain were the sources of the acute and convalescent COVID-19 samples. T cells, B-cell-depleted T cells, or PBMCs supplied cDNA or gDNA.

The sequencing input was peripheral blood. The TCR was taken from a man between 65 and 85 years old with acute or convalescent COVID-19. This rearrangement joins TRBV2 to TRBJ2-3; 7 nucleotides agree with TRBD1. This chain's CDR3 is CASTRQGSTDTQYF. Written as DNA, the CDR3 is TGTGCCAGCACCCGACAGGGAAGTACAGATACGCAGTATTTT. The variable domain in full, completed from reference TRBV2 and TRBJ2-3, reads EPEVTQTPSHQVTQMGQEVILRCVPISNHLYFYWYRQILGQKVEFLVSFYNNEISEKSEIFDDQFSVERPDGSNFTLKIRSTKLEDSAMYFCASTRQGSTDTQYFGPGTRLTVL.